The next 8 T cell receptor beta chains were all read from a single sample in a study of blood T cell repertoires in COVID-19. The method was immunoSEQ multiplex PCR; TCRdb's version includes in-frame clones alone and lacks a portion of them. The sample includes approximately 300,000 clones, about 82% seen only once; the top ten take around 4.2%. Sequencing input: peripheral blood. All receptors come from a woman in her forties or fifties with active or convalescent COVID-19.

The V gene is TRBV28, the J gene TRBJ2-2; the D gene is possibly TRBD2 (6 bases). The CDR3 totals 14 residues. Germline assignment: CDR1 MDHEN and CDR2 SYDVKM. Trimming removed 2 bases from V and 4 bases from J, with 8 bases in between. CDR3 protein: CASSLGGITGELFF. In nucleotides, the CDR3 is TGTGCCAGCAGTTTAGGGGGGATCACCGGGGAGCTGTTTTTT.

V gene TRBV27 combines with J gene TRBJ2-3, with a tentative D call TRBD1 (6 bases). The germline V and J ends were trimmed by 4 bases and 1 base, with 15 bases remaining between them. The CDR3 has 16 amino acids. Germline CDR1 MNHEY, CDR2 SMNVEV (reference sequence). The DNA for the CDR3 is TGTGCCAGCAGTTCGCTACAGGGTCTGGGCACAGATACGCAGTATTTT. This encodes CASSSLQGLGTDTQYF.

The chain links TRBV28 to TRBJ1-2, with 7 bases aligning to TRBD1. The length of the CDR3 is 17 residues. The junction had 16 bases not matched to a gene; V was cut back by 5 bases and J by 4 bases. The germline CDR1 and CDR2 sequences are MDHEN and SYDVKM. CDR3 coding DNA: TGTGCCAGCAGTACTGGACAGGCCTGGCCCCCATCCTATGGCTACACCTTC. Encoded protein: CASSTGQAWPPSYGYTF.

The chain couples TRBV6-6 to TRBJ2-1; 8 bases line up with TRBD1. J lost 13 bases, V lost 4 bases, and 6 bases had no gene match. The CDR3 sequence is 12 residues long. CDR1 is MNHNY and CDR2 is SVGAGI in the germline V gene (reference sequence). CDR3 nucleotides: TGTGCCAGCAGTTGGGACAGGTTCCCCCAGTTCTTC. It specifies CASSWDRFPQFF.

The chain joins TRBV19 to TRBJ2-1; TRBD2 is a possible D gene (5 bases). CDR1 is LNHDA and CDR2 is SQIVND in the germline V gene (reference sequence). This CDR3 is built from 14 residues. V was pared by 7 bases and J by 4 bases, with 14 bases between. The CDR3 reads CASNRGVEYNEQFF. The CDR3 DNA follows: TGTGCCAGTAATCGGGGAGTTGAATACAATGAGCAGTTCTTC.

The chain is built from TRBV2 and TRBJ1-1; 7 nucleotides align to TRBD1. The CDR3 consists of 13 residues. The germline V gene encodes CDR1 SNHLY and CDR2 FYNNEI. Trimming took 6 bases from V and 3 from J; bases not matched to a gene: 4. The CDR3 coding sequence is TGTGCCAGCAGCACGACAGGGTACACTGAAGCTTTCTTT. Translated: CASSTTGYTEAFF.

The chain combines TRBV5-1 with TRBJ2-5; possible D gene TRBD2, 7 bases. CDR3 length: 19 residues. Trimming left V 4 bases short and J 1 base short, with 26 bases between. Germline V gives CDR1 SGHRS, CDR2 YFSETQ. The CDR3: CASSAGPLRGGSFQETQYF. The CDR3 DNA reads TGCGCCAGCAGCGCAGGGCCCCTGAGGGGGGGGAGTTTCCAAGAGACCCAGTACTTC. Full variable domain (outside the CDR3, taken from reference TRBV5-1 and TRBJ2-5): KAGVTQTPRYLIKTRGQQVTLSCSPISGHRSVSWYQQTPGQGLQFLFEYFSETQRNKGNFPGRFSGRQFSNSRSEMNVSTLELGDSALYLCASSAGPLRGGSFQETQYFGPGTRLLVL.

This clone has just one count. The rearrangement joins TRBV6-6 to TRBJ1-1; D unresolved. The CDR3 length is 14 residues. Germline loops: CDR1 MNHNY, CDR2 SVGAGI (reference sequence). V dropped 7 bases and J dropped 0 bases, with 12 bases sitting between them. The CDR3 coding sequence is TGTGCCAGCATGGAGCCGGGGATGAACACTGAAGCTTTCTTT. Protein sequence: CASMEPGMNTEAFF.